The 8 T cell receptor beta chains below all came from one sample that was sequenced in a study of CD8 T cells in ankylosing spondylitis. TCRdb itself ran the 5' RACE reads through MiXCR, one entry per CDR3 protein. The sample contains some 840,000 distinct CDR3 sequences, about an eighth of which appear only once. Their target antigens are unknown. Whole-study findings and limits: Ankylosing spondylitis blood appeared to carry a characteristic TCR beta motif of roughly 8 highly homologous variants.

Sequenced input: blood, either unsorted or a sorted T cell fraction (not recorded which). The source of these receptors is a male donor with ankylosing spondylitis.

The rearrangement uses TRBV7-2 and TRBJ1-1; tentatively, D is TRBD1 (6 bases). The germline V and J ends were trimmed by 5 bases and 6 bases, with 16 bases remaining between them. The CDR3 is 14 residues long. In germline, CDR1 is SGHTA, CDR2 FQGNSA. For the CDR3, the DNA is TGTGCCAGCAGCCTGCGGATGCAGGGGCCTGAAGCTTTCTTT. Its protein is CASSLRMQGPEAFF. The full variable domain, its missing parts supplied by reference TRBV7-2 and TRBJ1-1, is GAGVSQSPSNKVTEKGKDVELRCDPISGHTALYWYRQSLGQGLEFLIYFQGNSAPDKSGLPSDRFSAERTGGSVSTLTIQRTQQEDSAVYLCASSLRMQGPEAFFGQGTRLTVV.

This clonotype showed up just a few times. J is TRBJ2-3 and V is TRBV10-2; perhaps D is TRBD1 or TRBD2 (5 bases each). This CDR3 spans 12 amino acids. The V gene's germline CDR1 is WSHSY and CDR2 SAAADI. The CDR3 DNA sequence: TGCGTTACGGGACGTCGCACAGATACGCAGTATTTT. Protein product: CVTGRRTDTQYF.

The rearrangement uses TRBV18 and TRBJ1-4; 8 bases line up with TRBD1. Trimming cost V 6 bases and J 6 bases; bases outside gene matches: 6. The CDR3 covers 14 residues. In germline, CDR1 is KGHSH, CDR2 LQKENI. The CDR3 nucleotides read TGTGCCAGCTCCCTCGAGACAGGGGATGAAAAACTGTTTTTT. This gives the protein CASSLETGDEKLFF.

This clonotype was seen more than once but under ten times. V is TRBV7-9 and J is TRBJ1-1; D unresolved. With 5 bases removed from V and 10 bases from J, the gap between germline ends came to 14 bases. Germline values: CDR1 SEHNR, CDR2 FQNEAQ (reference sequence). The CDR3 runs to 12 residues. CDR3 loop: CASSTPARGAFF. CDR3 coding DNA: TGTGCCAGCAGCACCCCGGCCAGAGGAGCTTTCTTT.

The rearrangement links TRBV5-5 to TRBJ2-1; D perhaps matches TRBD1 (6 bases). CDR1 and CDR2 (germline): SGHKS, YYEKEE (reference sequence). V was cut by 4 bases and J by 5 bases, with 16 bases left in between. The CDR3 is 15 residues long. The CDR3 spells CASSLRDTRNNEQFF. Here the CDR3 DNA reads TGTGCCAGCAGCCTGAGGGACACCAGAAACAATGAGCAGTTCTTC.

The chain uses TRBV7-2 and TRBJ2-7; D is ambiguous. Germline V gene lookup returns CDR1 SGHTA and CDR2 FQGNSA. CDR3 length: 14 residues. V lost 0 bases and J 4 bases, leaving 10 bases between the germline ends. CDR3 amino acids: CASSLALISYEQYF. The CDR3 DNA reads TGTGCCAGCAGCTTAGCGTTAATTTCGTACGAGCAGTACTTC.

There are a few counts of this clonotype. The J gene is TRBJ2-4, the V gene TRBV5-1; 7 bases align to TRBD1. The CDR3 is 15 residues long. Germline V lookup: CDR1 SGHRS, CDR2 YFSETQ. With 0 bases clipped from V and 8 bases from J, the junction kept 8 bases outside the gene matches. The DNA for the CDR3 is TGCGCCAGCAGCTTGGAAGGCAGGGGGTTTGACATTCAGTACTTC. Translating gives CASSLEGRGFDIQYF.

The sample holds a few counts of this clonotype. This rearrangement joins TRBV27 to TRBJ1-6, with a weak D call TRBD1 (5 bases). Between the trimmed V and J ends, which lost 5 bases and 16 bases, there was a span of 15 bases. Germline loops: CDR1 MNHEY, CDR2 SMNVEV (reference sequence). The CDR3 runs to 12 residues. The DNA for the CDR3 is TGTGCCAGCAGTCCCCCCGGGGCAAATCTCCACTTT. Translation gives CASSPPGANLHF.